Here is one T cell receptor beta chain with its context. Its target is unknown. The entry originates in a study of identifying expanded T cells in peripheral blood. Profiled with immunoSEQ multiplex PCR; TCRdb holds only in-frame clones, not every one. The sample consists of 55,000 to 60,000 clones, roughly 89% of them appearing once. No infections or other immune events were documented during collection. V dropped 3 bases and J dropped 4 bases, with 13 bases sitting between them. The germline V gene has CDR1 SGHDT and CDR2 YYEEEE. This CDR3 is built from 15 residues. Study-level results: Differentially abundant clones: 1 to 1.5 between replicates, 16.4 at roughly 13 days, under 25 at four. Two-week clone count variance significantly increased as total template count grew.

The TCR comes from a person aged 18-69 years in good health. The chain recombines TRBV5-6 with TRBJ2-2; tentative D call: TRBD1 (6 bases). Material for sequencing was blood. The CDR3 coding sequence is TGTGCCAGCAGCTCAAGAATACAGGGCACCGGGGAGCTGTTTTTT. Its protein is CASSSRIQGTGELFF.